This TCR beta chain was observed in a study of blood T cell repertoires in COVID-19. As for the study in general: Material from acute and convalescent COVID-19 was sourced from the United States, Italy and Spain.

This clone has a handful of counts. Measured with immunoSEQ multiplex PCR; TCRdb has only the in-frame clones, and not every one. The repertoire has 180,000 or so clones, around 80% of them found once; the top ten carry more than 9.5%. CDR1 SGHNT and CDR2 YYREEE come from the germline V gene (reference sequence). The J segment lost 2 bases and the V segment lost 5 bases, leaving 6 bases of the junction unmatched. This CDR3 comprises 14 residues. Participants came from about 24 US areas, aged roughly 18 to 100 years. Cohorts were based on clinical histories the participants reported. Recovery among Cohort 3 donors was established by two negative PCRs, clearance, or symptom resolution.

This TCR was sampled from a man aged 50-60 years who had recovered from COVID-19. The sample was PBMCs or T cells enriched from blood (not recorded which). V gene TRBV5-4 combines with J gene TRBJ2-5, with 7 positions matching TRBD1. Here the CDR3 reads CASRTGTAQETQYF. CDR3 in DNA: TGTGCCAGCAGAACAGGGACAGCTCAAGAGACCCAGTACTTC.